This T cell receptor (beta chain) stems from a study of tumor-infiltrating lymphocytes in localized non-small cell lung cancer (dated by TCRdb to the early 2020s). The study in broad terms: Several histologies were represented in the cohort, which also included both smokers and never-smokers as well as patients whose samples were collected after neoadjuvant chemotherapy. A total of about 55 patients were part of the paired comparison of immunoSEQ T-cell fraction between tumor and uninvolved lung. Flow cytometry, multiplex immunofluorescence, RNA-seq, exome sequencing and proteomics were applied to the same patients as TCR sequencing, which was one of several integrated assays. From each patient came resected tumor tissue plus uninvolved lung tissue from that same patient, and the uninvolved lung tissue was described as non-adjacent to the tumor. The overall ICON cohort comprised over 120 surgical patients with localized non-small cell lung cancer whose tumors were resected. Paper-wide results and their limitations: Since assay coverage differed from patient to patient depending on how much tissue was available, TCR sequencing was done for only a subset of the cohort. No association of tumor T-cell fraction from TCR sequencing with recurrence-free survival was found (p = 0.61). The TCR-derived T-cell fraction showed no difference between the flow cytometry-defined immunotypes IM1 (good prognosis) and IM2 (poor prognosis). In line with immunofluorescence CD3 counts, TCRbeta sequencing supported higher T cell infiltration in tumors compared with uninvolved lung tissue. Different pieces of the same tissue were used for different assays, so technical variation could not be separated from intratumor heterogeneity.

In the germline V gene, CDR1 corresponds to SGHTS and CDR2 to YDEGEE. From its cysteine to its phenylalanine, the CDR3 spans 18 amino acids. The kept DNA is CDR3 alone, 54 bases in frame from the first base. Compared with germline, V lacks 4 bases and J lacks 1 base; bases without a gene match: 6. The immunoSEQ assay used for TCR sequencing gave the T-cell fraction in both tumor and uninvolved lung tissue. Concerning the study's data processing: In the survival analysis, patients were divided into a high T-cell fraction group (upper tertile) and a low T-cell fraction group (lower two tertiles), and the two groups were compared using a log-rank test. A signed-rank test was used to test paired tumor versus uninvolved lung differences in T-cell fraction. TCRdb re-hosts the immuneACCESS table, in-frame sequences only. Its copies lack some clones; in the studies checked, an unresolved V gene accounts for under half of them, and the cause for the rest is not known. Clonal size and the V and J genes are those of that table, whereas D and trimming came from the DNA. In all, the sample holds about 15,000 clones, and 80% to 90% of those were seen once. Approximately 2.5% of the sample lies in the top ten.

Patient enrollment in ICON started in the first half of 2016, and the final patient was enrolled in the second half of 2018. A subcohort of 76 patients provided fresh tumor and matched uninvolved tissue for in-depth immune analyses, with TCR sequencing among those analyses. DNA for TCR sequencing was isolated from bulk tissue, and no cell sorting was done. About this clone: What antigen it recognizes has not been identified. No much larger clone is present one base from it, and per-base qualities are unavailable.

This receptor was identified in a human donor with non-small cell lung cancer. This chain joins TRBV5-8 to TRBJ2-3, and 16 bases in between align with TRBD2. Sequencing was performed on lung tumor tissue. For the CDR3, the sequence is CASSTGTSGRAGTDTQYF. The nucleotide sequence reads TGTGCCAGCAGCACAGGGACTAGCGGGAGGGCCGGCACAGATACGCAGTATTTT.